This T cell receptor beta chain was identified in a study of blood T cell repertoires in COVID-19. Across the study: Both acute and convalescent COVID-19 samples were obtained from the United States, Italy and Spain. T cells, B-cell-depleted T cells, or PBMCs provided the cDNA or gDNA that served as material.

Sequencing used immunoSEQ multiplex PCR; TCRdb keeps in-frame clones, though not all of them. This table holds about 320,000 clones, about 83% found once. The CDR3 is 14 residues long. Trimming took 7 bases from V and 5 from J; bases not matched to a gene: 4. Germline lookup yields CDR1 KGHDR and CDR2 SFDVKD. The source material was peripheral blood. This chain links TRBV24-1 with TRBJ2-5, with 12 bases that match TRBD1. The clonotype comes from a woman between 45 and 65 years old with acute or convalescent COVID-19. The CDR3 spells CATRGTGGVETQYF. For the CDR3, the DNA is TGTGCCACCAGAGGGACAGGGGGCGTGGAGACCCAGTACTTC.